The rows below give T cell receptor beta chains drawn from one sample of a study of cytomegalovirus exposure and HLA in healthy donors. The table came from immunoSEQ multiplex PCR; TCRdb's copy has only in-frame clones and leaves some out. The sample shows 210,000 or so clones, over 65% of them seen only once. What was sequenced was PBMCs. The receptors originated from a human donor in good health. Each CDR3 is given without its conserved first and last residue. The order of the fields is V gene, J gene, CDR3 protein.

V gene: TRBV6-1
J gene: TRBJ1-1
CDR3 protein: ASSTRTGKAF

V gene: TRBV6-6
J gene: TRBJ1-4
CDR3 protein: ASSFAESGEKLF

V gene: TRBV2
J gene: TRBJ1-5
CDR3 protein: ASSRQGSYDQPQH

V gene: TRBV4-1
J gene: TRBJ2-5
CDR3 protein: ASSQDWTGVETQY

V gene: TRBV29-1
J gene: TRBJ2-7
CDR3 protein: SVERTGSPYEQY

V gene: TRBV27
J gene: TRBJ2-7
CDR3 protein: ASGNRGRDEQY

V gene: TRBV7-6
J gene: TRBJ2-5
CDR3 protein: ASSLSWTGPETQY

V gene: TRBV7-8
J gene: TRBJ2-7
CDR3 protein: ASSLAHTSGMSYEQY

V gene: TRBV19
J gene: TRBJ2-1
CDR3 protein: ASSIPGLASSYNEQF

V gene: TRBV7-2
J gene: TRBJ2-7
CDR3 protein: ASSQTSGSGYEQY

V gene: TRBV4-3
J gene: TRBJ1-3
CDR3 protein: ASSRDQGTGNTIY

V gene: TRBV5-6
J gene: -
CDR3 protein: ASSPGLAVYDEQY

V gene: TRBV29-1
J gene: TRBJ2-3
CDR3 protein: SVYGSTDTQY

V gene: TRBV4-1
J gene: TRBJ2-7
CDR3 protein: ASSQVGLAQEQY

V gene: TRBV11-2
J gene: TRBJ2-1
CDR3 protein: ASSLGGSGSVDEQF

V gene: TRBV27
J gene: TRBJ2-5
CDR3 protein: ASSQTGFEEETQY

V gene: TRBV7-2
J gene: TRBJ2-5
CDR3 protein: ASSRESQETQY

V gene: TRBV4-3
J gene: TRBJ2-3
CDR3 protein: ASSPGTGFEGDTQY

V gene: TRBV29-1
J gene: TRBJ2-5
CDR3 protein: SVERQEETQY

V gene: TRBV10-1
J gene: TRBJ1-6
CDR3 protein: ASSESTRGLLH

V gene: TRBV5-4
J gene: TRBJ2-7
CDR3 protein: ASSRTSGNSYEQY

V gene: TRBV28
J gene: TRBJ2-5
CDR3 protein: ASSSPTSGSWETQY

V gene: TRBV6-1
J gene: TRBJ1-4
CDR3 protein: ASSGQGKDEKLF

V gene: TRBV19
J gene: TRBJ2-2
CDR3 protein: ASSSEGLAEPPGELF